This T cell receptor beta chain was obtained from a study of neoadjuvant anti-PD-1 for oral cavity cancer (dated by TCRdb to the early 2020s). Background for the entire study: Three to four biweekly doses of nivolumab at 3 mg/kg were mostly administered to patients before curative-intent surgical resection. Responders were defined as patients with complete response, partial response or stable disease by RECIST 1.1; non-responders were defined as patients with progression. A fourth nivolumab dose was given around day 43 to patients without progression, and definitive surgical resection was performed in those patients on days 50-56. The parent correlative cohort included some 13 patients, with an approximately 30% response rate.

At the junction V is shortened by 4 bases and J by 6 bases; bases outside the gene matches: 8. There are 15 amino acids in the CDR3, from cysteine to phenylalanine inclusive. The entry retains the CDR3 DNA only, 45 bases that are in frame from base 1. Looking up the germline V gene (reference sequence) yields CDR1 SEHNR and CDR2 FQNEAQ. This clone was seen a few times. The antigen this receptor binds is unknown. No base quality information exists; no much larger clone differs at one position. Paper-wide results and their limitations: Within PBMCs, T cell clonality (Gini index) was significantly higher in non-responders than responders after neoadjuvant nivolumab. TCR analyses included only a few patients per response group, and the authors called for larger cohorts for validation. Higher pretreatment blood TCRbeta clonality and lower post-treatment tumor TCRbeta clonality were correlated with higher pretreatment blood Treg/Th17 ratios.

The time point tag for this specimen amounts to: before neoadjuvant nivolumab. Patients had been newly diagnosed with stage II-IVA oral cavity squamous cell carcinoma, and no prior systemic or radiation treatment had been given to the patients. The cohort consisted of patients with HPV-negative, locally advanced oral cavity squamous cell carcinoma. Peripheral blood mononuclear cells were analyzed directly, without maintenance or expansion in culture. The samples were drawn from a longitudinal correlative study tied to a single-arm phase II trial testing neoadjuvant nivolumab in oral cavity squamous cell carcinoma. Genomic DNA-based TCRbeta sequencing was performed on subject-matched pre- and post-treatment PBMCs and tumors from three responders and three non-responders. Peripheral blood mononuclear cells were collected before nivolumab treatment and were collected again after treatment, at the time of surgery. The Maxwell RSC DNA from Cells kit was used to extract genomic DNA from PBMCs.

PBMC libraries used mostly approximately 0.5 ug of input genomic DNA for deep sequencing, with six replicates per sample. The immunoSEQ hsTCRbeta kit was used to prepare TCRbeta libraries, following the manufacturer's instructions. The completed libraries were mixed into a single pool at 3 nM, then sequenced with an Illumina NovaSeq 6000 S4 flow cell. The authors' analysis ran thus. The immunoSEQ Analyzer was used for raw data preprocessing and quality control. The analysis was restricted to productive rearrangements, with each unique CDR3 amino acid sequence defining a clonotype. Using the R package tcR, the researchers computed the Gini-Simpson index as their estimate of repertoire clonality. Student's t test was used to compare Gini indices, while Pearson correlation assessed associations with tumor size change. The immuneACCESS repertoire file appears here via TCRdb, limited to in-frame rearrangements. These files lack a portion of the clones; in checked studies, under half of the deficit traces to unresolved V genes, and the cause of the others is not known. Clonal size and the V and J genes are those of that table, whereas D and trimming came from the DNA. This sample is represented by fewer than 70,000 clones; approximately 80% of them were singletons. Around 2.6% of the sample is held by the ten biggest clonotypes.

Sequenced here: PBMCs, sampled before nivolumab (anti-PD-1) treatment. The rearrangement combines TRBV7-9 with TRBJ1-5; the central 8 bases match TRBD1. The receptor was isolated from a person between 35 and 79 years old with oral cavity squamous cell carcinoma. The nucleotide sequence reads TGTGCCAGCAGCTCCCAGGGGGCCTCGCGTCAGCCCCAGCATTTT. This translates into CASSSQGASRQPQHF.